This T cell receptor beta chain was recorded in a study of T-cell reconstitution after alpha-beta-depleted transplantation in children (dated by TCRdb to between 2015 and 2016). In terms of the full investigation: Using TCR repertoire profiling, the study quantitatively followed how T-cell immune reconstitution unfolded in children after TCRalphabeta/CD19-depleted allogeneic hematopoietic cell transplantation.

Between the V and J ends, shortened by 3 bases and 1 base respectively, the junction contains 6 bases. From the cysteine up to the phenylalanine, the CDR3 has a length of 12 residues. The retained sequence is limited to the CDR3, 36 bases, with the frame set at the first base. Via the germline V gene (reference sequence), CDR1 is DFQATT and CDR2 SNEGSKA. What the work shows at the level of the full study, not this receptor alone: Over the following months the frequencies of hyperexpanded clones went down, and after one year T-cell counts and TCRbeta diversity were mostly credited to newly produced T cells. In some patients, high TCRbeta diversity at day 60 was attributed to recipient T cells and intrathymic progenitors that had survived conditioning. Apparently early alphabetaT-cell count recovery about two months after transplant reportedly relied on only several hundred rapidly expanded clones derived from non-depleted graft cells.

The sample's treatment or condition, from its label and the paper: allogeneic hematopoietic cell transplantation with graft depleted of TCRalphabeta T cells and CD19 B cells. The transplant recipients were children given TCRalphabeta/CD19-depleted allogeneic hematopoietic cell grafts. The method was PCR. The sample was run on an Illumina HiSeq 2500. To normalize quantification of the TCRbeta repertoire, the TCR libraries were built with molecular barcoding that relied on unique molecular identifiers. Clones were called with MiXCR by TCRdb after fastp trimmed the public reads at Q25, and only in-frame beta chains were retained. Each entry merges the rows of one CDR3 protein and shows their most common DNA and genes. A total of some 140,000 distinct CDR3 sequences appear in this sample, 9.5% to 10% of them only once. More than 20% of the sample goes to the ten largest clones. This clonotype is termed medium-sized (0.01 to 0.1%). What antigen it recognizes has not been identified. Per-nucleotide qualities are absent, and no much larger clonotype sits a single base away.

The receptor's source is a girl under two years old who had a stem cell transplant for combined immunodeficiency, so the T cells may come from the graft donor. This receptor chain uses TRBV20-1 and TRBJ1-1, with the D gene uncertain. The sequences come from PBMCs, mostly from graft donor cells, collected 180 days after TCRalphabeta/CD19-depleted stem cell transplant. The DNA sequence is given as TGCAGTGCTAGGGATTGGAACACTGAAGCTTTCTTT. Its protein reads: CSARDWNTEAFF.